One sample yielded the 5 T cell receptor beta chains listed below, sequenced in a study of blood T cell repertoires in COVID-19. Assay: immunoSEQ multiplex PCR; the TCRdb copy retains only in-frame clones and omits some. This sample has roughly 500,000 clones, with more than 85% found just once. The sample comprised PBMCs or T cells enriched from blood (not recorded which). The receptors here all came from a woman aged 55-70 years who had recovered from COVID-19.

Turning to this clone: The same CDR3 arises from other DNA sequences in this sample as well. V usage is TRBV4-1 and J usage is TRBJ2-7; TRBD1 might be the D (5 bases). Germline loops: CDR1 MGHRA, CDR2 YSYEKL. V shed 0 bases and J shed 2 bases, with 8 bases lying between them. CDR3 length: 14 amino acids. CDR3 in amino acids: CASSQEQGTYEQYF. CDR3 DNA sequence: TGCGCCAGCAGCCAAGAGCAGGGTACCTACGAGCAGTACTTC.

The chain combines TRBV10-3 with TRBJ2-1; 10 nucleotides match TRBD2. V was clipped by 10 bases and J by 9 bases; unmatched bases: 15. In germline, CDR1 is ENHRY, CDR2 SYGVKD. This CDR3 is built from 15 residues. The CDR3 DNA reads TGTGCCACCAGACCGTTCGGGACTAGCGACAGTGAGCAGTTCTTC. Translating gives CATRPFGTSDSEQFF.

This clone was found once. The chain uses TRBV30 and TRBJ1-5; no firm D call. Trimming left V 1 base short and J 7 bases short, with 11 bases between. The CDR3 totals 13 residues. Germline V gene sequence: CDR1 GTSNPN, CDR2 SVGIG (reference sequence). The CDR3 protein is CAWSAIGGQPQHF. The CDR3 DNA reads TGTGCCTGGAGTGCGATAGGCGGGCAGCCCCAGCATTTT.

This clone showed up just once. The rearrangement uses TRBV28 and TRBJ2-7, with TRBD2 matching 8 bases. Unmatched junction bases numbered 0, after V lost 2 bases and J lost 6 bases. The CDR3 runs to 12 residues. CDR1 MDHEN and CDR2 SYDVKM come from the germline V gene. The CDR3 nucleotides read TGTGCCAGCAGTTTACTAGCGGGCGAGCAGTACGTC. Encoded protein: CASSLLAGEQYV.

The sample holds one count of this clone. CDR3 amino acids: CASSPGQGTNEKLFF. As DNA, the CDR3 is TGTGCCAGCTCACCCGGACAGGGAACTAATGAAAAACTGTTTTTT. This chain connects TRBV18 to TRBJ1-4; 8 bases line up with TRBD1. Germline trimming cut 3 bases from V and 1 base from J; bases unmatched to any gene: 1. The length of the CDR3 is 15 residues. Germline V gene sequence: CDR1 KGHSH, CDR2 LQKENI.